The entry that follows covers one T cell receptor (beta chain) sequence. Its antigen is still unknown. It was about 100,000 TCR templates that were assayed per sample. Only in-frame clones appear in the TCRdb table, and some are missing; sequencing was by immunoSEQ multiplex PCR. Among about 100,000 clones, more than 90% were seen once, and the ten largest hold over 0.12%. This entry is derived from a study of siplizumab effects on memory and regulatory T cells. Findings of the study overall: Sequences below about 10^-5 frequency were poorly captured, and few alloreactive clones mapped to unstimulated subsets. Siplizumab produced a significant drop in alloreactive sequences attributable to unstimulated CD4+ memory cells. The alloresponse seemed to draw substantially on naive T cells, which appeared more diverse than memory cells.

Germline CDR1 is WNHNN and CDR2 is SYGVQD (reference sequence). J was trimmed by 7 bases and V by 6 bases; bases with no gene match: 9. The CDR3 consists of 15 residues. This sequence was found in a human donor in good health. Sequenced input: CD4+ T cells sorted from blood. The chain is built from TRBV10-1 and TRBJ2-1; 10 bases line up with TRBD2. The DNA of the CDR3 is TGCGCCAGCAGCCCGGATAGCGGGGGGTGGAATGAGCAGTTCTTC. Translated, it gives CASSPDSGGWNEQFF.